The entry that follows covers one T cell receptor (beta chain) sequence. Its specificity is unknown. The germline V and J ends were trimmed by 5 bases and 4 bases, with 15 bases remaining between them. This CDR3 has 15 amino acids. PBMCs, at least 6.5 million per sample, were isolated. Sample-barcoded 5' priming and a J-beta primer mix drove a second PCR of 7 to 11 cycles. Each sample provided no less than 2.5 million CDR3-containing paired-end reads. TCRdb fed the 5' RACE reads into MiXCR, producing one record per CDR3 protein. The sample lists more than 700,000 distinct CDR3 sequences, approximately 53% occurring once. The data were obtained in a study of blood T cells in healthy people across ages. Study information: About one barcoded beta molecule per two T cells came from capture by template switching. Study conclusions and caveats: While age rose, TCR beta diversity per million T cells dropped in a roughly linear way.

This clonotype was obtained from a man older than 75 in good health. Material: blood. The chain has TRBV12-3 or TRBV12-4 and TRBJ2-1; D is perhaps TRBD2 (6 bases). CDR3 region: CASSPRGTAYNEQFF. In DNA, the CDR3 is TGTGCCAGCAGTCCTCGGGGGACGGCATACAATGAGCAGTTCTTC.